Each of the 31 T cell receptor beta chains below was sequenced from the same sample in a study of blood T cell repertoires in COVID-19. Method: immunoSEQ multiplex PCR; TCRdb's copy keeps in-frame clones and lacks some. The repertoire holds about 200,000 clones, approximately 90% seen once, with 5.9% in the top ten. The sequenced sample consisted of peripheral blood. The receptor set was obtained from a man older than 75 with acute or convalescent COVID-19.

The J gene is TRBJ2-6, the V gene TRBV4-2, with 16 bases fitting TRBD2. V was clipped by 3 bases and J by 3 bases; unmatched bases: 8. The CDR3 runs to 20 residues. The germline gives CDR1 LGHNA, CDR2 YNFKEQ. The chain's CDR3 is CASSHSPGLAGGLGANVLTF. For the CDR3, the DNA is TGTGCCAGCAGCCATTCACCGGGACTAGCGGGAGGGCTTGGGGCCAACGTCCTGACTTTC.

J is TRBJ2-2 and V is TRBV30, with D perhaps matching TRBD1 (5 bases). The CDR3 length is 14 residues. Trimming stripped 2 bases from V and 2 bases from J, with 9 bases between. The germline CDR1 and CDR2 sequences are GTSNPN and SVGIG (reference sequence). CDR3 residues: CAWSWWGNTGELFF. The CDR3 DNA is TGTGCCTGGAGTTGGTGGGGCAACACCGGGGAGCTGTTTTTT.

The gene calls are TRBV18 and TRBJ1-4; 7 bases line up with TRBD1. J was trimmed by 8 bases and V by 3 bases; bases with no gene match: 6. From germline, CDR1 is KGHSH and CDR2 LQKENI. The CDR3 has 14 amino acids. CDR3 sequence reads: CASSPGQPSEKLFF. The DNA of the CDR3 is TGTGCCAGCTCACCGGGACAGCCGTCGGAAAAACTGTTTTTT.

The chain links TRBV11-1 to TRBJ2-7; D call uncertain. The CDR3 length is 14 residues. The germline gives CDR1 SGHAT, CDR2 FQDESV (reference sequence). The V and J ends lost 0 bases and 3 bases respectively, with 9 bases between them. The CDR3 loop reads CASSLAFNSYEQYV. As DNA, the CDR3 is TGTGCCAGCAGCTTAGCGTTTAACAGCTACGAGCAGTACGTC.

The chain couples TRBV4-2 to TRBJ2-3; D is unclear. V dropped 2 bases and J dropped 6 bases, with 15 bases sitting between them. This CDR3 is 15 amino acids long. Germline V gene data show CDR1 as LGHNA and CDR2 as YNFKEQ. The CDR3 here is CASSQSHDAVDTQYF. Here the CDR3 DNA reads TGTGCCAGCAGCCAATCACACGACGCGGTGGATACGCAGTATTTT.

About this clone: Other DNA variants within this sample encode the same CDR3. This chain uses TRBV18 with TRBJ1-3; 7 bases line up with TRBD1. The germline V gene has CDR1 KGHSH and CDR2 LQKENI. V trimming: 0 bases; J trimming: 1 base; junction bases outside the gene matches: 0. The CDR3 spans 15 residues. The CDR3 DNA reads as TGTGCCAGCTCACCACCGACAGGGTCTGGAAACACCATATATTTT. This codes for CASSPPTGSGNTIYF. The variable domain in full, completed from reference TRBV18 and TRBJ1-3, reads NAGVMQNPRHLVRRRGQEARLRCSPMKGHSHVYWYRQLPEEGLKFMVYLQKENIIDESGMPKERFSAEFPKEGPSILRIQQVVRGDSAAYFCASSPPTGSGNTIYFGEGSWLTVV.

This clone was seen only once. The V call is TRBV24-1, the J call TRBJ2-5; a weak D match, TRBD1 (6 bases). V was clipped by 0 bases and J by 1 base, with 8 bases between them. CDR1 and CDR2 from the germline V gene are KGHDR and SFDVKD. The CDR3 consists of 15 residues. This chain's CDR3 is CATSDLGRGQETQYF. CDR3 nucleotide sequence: TGTGCCACCAGTGATTTGGGCAGGGGCCAAGAGACCCAGTACTTC.

CDR3: CATSDLRGGENEQFF. The CDR3 DNA reads as TGTGCCACCAGTGATTTGCGTGGAGGGGAGAATGAGCAGTTCTTC. This chain joins TRBV24-1 and TRBJ2-1; D might be TRBD2 (6 bases). With 0 bases removed from V and 7 bases from J, the gap between germline ends came to 12 bases. CDR3 length: 15 residues. Germline-derived CDR1 and CDR2 are KGHDR and SFDVKD.

CDR3 sequence reads: CASSRTDSFQETQYF. The CDR3 DNA sequence: TGTGCCAGCAGCCGCACCGACAGTTTTCAAGAGACCCAGTACTTC. This rearrangement joins TRBV7-9 to TRBJ2-5; D is possibly TRBD1 (5 bases). Trimming took 5 bases from V and 2 from J, leaving 15 bases between them. The V gene's germline CDR1 is SEHNR and CDR2 FQNEAQ (reference sequence). The CDR3 contains 15 residues. The variable domain in full, completed from reference TRBV7-9 and TRBJ2-5, reads DTGVSQNPRHKITKRGQNVTFRCDPISEHNRLYWYRQTLGQGPEFLTYFQNEAQLEKSRLLSDRFSAERPKGSFSTLEIQRTEQGDSAMYLCASSRTDSFQETQYFGPGTRLLVL.

The CDR3 loop is CASSQDLASYEQYV. CDR3 bases: TGCGCCAGCAGCCAAGATCTAGCGAGCTACGAGCAGTACGTC. V and J are TRBV4-3 and TRBJ2-7, with D possibly TRBD2 on 6 matching bases. The CDR3 runs 14 residues. The germline V and J ends were trimmed by 0 bases and 3 bases, with 9 bases remaining between them. CDR1 is LGHNA and CDR2 is YSLEER in the germline V gene.

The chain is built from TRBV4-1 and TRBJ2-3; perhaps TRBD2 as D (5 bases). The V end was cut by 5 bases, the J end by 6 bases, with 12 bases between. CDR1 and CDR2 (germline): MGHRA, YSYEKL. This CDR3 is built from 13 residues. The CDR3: CASSAGLLDTQYF. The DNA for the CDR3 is TGCGCCAGCAGCGCCGGACTTCTCGATACGCAGTATTTT.

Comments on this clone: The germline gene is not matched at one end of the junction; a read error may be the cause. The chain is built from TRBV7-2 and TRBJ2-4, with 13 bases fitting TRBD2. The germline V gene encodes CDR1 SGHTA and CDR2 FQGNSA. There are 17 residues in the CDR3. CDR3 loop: CASSLALAGGGQNIQYF. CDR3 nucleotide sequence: TGTGCCAGCAGTTTAGCACTAGCGGGAGGGGGGCAAAACATTCAGTACTTC.

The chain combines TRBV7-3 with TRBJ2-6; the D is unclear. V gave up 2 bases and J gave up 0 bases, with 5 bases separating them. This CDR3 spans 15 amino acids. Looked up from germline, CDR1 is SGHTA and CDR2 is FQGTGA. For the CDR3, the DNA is TGTGCCAGCAGCTTATTTAGCTCTGGGGCCAACGTCCTGACTTTC. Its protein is CASSLFSSGANVLTF.

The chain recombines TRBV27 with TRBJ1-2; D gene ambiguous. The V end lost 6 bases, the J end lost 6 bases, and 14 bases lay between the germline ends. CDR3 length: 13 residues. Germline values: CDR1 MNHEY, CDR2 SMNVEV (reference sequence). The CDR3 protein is CASSLRGADGYTF. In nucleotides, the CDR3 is TGTGCCAGCAGCCTGCGCGGCGCGGATGGCTACACCTTC.

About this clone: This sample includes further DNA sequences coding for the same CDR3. CDR3 in amino acids: CASSRTGRTDTQYF. The CDR3 DNA reads TGTGCCAGCAGCAGGACAGGGCGCACAGATACGCAGTATTTT. The rearrangement links TRBV6-5 to TRBJ2-3, with 8 bases identical to TRBD1. Losses at the gene ends were 6 bases for V and 1 base for J; bases not matched to a gene: 3. The length of the CDR3 is 14 residues. The germline V gene has CDR1 MNHEY and CDR2 SVGAGI.

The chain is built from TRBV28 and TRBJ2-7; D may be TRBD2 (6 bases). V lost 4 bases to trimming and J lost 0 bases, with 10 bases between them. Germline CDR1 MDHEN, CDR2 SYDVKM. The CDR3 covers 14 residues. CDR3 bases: TGTGCCAGCAGTTCTAGCGTAAACTCCTACGAGCAGTACTTC. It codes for CASSSSVNSYEQYF.

CDR3 nucleotides: TGTGCCACCAGTCATACAGGGGGTTCTGCGAACACCGGGGAGCTGTTTTTT. Its protein product is CATSHTGGSANTGELFF. The rearrangement uses TRBV24-1 and TRBJ2-2; 8 nucleotides match TRBD1. This CDR3 has 17 amino acids. Trimming at V came to 6 bases and at J to 0 bases, leaving 8 bases not matched to a gene. CDR1 and CDR2 (germline): KGHDR, SFDVKD.

CDR3 sequence reads: CASSLTQGTEAFF. The CDR3 nucleotides read TGTGCCAGCAGTCTGACCCAGGGAACTGAAGCTTTCTTT. The rearrangement uses TRBV12-3 or TRBV12-4 and TRBJ1-1, with a possible D match to TRBD1 (5 bases). With 5 bases removed from V and 5 bases from J, the gap between germline ends came to 12 bases. CDR3 length: 13 amino acids.

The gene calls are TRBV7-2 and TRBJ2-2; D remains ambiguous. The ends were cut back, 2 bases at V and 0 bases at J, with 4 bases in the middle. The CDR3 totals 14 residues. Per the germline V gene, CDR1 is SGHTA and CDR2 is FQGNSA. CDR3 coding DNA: TGTGCCAGCAGCTTACAGGCGAACACCGGGGAGCTGTTTTTT. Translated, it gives CASSLQANTGELFF.

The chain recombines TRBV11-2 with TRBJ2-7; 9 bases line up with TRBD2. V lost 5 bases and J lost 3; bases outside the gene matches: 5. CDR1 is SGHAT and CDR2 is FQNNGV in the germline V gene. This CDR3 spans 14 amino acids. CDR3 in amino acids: CASSTSSGSYEQYV. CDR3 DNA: TGTGCCAGCAGCACCAGTAGCGGGAGCTACGAGCAGTACGTC.

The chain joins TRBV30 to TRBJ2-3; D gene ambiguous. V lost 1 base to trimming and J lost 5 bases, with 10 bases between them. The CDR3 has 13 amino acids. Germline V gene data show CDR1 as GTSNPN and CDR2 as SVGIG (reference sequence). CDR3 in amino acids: CAWSALFLDTQYF. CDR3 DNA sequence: TGTGCCTGGAGTGCCCTTTTTCTAGATACGCAGTATTTT.

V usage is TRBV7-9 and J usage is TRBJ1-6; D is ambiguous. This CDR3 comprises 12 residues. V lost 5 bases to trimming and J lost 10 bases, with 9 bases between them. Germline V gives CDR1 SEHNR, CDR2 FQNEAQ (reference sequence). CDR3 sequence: CASSHPQSPLHF. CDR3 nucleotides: TGTGCCAGCAGCCATCCCCAGTCACCCCTCCACTTT.

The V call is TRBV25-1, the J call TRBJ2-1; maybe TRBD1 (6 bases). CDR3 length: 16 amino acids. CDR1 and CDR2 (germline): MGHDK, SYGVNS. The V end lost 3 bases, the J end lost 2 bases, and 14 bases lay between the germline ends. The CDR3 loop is CASSEWARGTYNEQFF. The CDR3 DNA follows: TGTGCCAGCAGTGAGTGGGCCAGGGGCACCTACAATGAGCAGTTCTTC.

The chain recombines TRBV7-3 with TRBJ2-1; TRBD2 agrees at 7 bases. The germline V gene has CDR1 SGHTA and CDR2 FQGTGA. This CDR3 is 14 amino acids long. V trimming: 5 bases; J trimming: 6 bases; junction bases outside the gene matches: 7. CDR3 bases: TGTGCCAGCAGCCCCGGGACTATCCCCAATGAGCAGTTCTTC. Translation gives CASSPGTIPNEQFF.

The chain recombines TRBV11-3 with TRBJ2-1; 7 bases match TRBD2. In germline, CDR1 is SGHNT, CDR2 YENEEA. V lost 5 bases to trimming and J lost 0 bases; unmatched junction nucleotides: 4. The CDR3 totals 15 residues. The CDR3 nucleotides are TGTGCCAGCAGCGCAGCGGGAAACTCCTACAATGAGCAGTTCTTC. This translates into CASSAAGNSYNEQFF.

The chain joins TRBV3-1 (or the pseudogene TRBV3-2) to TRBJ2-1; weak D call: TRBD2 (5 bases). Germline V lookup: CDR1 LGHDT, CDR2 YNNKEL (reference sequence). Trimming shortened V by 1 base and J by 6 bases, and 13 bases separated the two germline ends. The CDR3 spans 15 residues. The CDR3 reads CASSQGSPGSNEQFF. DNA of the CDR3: TGTGCCAGCAGCCAAGGCTCTCCGGGGTCCAATGAGCAGTTCTTC.

The CDR3 nucleotides read TGTGCCAGTAGCTCCTTACAGCTCAGCAATCAGCCCCAGCATTTT. This codes for CASSSLQLSNQPQHF. The chain joins TRBV19 to TRBJ1-5; D gene uncertain. The CDR3 loop spans 15 amino acids. Germline loops: CDR1 LNHDA, CDR2 SQIVND (reference sequence). The V gene lost 6 bases and the J gene lost 1 base, with 13 bases spanning the gap.

The CDR3 sequence: CAISESPGGMETQYF. CDR3 coding DNA: TGTGCCATCAGTGAGTCGCCGGGAGGCATGGAGACCCAGTACTTC. The chain is built from TRBV10-3 and TRBJ2-5, with 7 nucleotides matching TRBD2. The V gene end was trimmed by 0 bases and the J gene end by 5 bases; junction bases not matched to a gene: 6. CDR3 length: 15 amino acids. Germline CDR1 reads ENHRY; CDR2 reads SYGVKD.

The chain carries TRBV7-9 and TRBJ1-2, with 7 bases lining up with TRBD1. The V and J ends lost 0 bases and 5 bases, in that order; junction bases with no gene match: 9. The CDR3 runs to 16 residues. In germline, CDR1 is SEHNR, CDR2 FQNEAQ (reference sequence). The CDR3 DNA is TGTGCCAGCAGCTTAGCCGCCGGGACAGCCTCTTATGGCTACACCTTC. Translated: CASSLAAGTASYGYTF.

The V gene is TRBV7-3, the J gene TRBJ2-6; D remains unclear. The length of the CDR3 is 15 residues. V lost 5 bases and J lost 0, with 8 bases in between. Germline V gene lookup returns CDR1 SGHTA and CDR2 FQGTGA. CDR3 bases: TGTGCCAGCAGCCCACAGAGCTCTGGGGCCAACGTCCTGACTTTC. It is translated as CASSPQSSGANVLTF.

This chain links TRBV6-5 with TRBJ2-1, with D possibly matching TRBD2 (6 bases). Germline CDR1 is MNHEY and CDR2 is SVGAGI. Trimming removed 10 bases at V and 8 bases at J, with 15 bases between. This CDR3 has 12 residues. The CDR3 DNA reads TGTGCCACCAAGGGACTTTTCCATGAGCAGTTCTTC. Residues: CATKGLFHEQFF.